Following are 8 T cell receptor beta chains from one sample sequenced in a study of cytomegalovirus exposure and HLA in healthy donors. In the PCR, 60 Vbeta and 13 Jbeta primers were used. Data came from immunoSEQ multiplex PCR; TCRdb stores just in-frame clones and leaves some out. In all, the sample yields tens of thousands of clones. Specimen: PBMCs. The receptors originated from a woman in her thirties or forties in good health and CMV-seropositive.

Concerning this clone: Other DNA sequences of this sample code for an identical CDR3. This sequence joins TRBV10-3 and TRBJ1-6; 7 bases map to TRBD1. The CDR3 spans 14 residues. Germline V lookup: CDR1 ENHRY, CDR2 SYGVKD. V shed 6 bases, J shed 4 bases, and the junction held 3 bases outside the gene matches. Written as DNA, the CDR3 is TGTGCCATCAGCTTGGACAGGTATAATTCACCCCTCCACTTT. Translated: CAISLDRYNSPLHF.

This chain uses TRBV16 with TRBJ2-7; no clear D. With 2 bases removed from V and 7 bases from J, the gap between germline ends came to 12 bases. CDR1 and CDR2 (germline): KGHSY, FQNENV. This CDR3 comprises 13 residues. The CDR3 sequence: CASSQQQDSEQYF. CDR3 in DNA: TGTGCCAGCAGCCAACAGCAGGATTCAGAGCAGTACTTC.

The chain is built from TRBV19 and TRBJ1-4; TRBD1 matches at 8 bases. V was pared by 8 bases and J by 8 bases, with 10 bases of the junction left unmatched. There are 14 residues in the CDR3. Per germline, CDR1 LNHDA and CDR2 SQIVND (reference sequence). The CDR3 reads CASSTDRAYEKLFF. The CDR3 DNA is TGTGCCAGTTCTACGGACAGGGCGTACGAAAAACTGTTTTTT.

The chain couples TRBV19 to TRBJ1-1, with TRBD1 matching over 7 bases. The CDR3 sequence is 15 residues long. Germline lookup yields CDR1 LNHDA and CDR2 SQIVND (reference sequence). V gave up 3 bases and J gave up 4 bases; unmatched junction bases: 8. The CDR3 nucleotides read TGTGCCAGTAGTATTAAGGGGGCGCAAGGCACTGAAGCTTTCTTT. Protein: CASSIKGAQGTEAFF.

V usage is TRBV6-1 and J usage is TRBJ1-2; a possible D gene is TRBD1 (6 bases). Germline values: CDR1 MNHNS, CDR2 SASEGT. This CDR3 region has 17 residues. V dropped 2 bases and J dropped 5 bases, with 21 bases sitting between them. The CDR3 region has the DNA TGTGCCAGCAGTGAAAACGTGGTGCTGGGGGCAGCTTATGGCTACACCTTC. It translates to CASSENVVLGAAYGYTF.

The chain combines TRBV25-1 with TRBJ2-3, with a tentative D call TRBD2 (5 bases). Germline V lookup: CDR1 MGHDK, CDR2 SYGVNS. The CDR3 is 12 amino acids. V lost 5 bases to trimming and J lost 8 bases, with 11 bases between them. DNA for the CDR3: TGTGCCAGCAGTTCCCCCGGGGTTACGCAGTATTTT. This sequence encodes CASSSPGVTQYF. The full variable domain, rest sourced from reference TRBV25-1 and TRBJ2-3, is EADIYQTPRYLVIGTGKKITLECSQTMGHDKMYWYQQDPGMELHLIHYSYGVNSTEKGDLSSESTVSRIRTEHFPLTLESARPSHTSQYLCASSSPGVTQYFGPGTRLTVL.

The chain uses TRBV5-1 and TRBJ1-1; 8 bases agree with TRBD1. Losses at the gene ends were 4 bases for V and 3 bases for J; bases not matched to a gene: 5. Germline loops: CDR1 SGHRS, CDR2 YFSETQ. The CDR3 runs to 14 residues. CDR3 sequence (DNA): TGCGCCAGCAGCGCCGGACAGGGAGACACTGAAGCTTTCTTT. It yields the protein CASSAGQGDTEAFF.

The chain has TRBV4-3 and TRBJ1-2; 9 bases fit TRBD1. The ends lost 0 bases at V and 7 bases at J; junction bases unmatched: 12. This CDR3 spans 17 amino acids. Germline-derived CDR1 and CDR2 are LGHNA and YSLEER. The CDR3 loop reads CASSQDRLRDRAIGYTF. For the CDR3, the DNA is TGCGCCAGCAGCCAAGATCGGTTGAGGGACAGGGCCATTGGCTACACCTTC.